This T cell receptor beta chain was recovered during a study of blood T cell repertoires in COVID-19. The CDR3 runs to 15 residues. Germline V gene lookup returns CDR1 GTSNPN and CDR2 SVGIG (reference sequence). Trimming stripped 1 base from V and 2 bases from J, with 12 bases between. The method was immunoSEQ multiplex PCR; TCRdb's version includes in-frame clones alone and lacks a portion of them. The top ten hold roughly 7% of the sample, which has a few hundred thousand clones, approximately 90% seen once. The sample consisted of peripheral blood. The source is a woman aged 25-40 years with COVID-19, enrolled during active disease. The chain employs TRBV30 and TRBJ2-1; D possibly corresponds to TRBD2 (6 bases). The CDR3 sequence: CAWSALAAPYNEQFF. The CDR3 bases are TGTGCCTGGAGTGCACTAGCTGCCCCCTACAATGAGCAGTTCTTC.